There are a few counts of the clone carrying this T cell receptor (beta chain). Adults between roughly 18 and 89 years of age took part from under 25 US areas. The CDR3 totals 13 residues. Trimming removed 5 bases from V and 7 bases from J, with 11 bases in between. Germline lookup yields CDR1 SGHVS and CDR2 FNYEAQ. The data belong to a study of blood T cell repertoires in COVID-19. Study at large: The samples span acute and convalescent COVID-19 from the United States, Italy and Spain. The analysed material was cDNA or gDNA that came from T cells, B-cell-depleted T cells, or PBMCs.

Source study methods: Quantification of nucleated cells was approximated via reference gene primer amplification. The table came from immunoSEQ multiplex PCR; TCRdb's copy has only in-frame clones and leaves some out. V and J calls and clone size are given by that table; D and trimming were obtained from the DNA. The sample shows roughly 300,000 clones, approximately 86% of them seen only once. This clonotype was obtained from a middle-aged woman with acute COVID-19. The source material was PBMCs or T cells enriched from blood (not recorded which). The rearrangement joins TRBV7-6 to TRBJ1-4; D remains ambiguous. In DNA form, the CDR3 reads TGTGCCAGCAGCCCCAGTTCTAGTGAAAAACTGTTTTTT. Translating it yields CASSPSSSEKLFF.